This TCR beta chain was sequenced in a study of blood T cell repertoires in COVID-19. Study context: Spain, Italy and the United States supplied samples that represented acute and convalescent COVID-19. PBMCs, B-cell-depleted T cells, or T cells were the source of the cDNA or gDNA that made up the material.

V lost 6 bases and J 0 bases, leaving 15 bases between the germline ends. The CDR3 sequence is 16 residues long. Germline V gene sequence: CDR1 SGHRS, CDR2 YFSETQ. In the original analysis: Nucleated cell counts were estimated from reference gene primer amplification. Sequenced by immunoSEQ multiplex PCR; TCRdb stores in-frame clones only, minus some. From that table come the V and J calls and clone size; the DNA was used to work out D and trimming. The sample includes 150,000 to 200,000 clones, roughly 86% of them seen just once. The TCR comes from a man aged 18 to 35 with acute or convalescent COVID-19. The sample was peripheral blood. This chain joins TRBV5-1 and TRBJ1-4; possibly TRBD1 for D (5 bases). The CDR3 loop is CASTLDPGATNEKLFF. The CDR3, as DNA: TGCGCCAGCACCCTGGACCCGGGGGCAACTAATGAAAAACTGTTTTTT.